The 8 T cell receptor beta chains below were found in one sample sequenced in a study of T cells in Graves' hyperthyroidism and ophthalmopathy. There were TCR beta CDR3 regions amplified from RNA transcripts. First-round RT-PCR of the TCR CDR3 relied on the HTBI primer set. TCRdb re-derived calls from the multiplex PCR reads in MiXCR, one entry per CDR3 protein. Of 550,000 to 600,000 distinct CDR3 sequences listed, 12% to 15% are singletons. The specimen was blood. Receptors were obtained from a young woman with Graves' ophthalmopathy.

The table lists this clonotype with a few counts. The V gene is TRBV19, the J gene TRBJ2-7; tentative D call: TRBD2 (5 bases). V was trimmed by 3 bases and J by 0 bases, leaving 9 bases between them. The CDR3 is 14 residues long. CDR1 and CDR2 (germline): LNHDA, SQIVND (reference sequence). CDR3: CASSMVGNSYEQYF. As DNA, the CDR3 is TGTGCCAGTAGTATGGTCGGGAACTCCTACGAGCAGTACTTC.

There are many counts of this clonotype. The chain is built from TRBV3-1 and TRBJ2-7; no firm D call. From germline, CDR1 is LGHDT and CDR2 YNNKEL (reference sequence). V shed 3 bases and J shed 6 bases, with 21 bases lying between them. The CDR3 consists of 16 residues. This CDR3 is CASSQDPPPHLAEQYF. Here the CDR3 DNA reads TGTGCCAGCAGCCAGGACCCTCCTCCGCACCTGGCCGAGCAGTACTTC.

CDR3 nucleotide sequence: TGTGCCAGCCTCGGGACTCGCAATGAGCAGTTCTTC. Its protein product is CASLGTRNEQFF. The chain combines TRBV12-3 or TRBV12-4 with TRBJ2-1; D might be TRBD2 (6 bases). V lost 8 bases and J 6 bases, leaving 11 bases between the germline ends. This CDR3 is built from 12 residues.

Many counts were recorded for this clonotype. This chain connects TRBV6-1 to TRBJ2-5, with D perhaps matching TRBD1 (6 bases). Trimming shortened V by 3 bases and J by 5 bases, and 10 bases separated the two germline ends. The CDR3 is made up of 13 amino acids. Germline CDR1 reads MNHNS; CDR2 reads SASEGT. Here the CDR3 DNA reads TGTGCCAGCAGTGACACAGGGTTGGAGACCCAGTACTTC. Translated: CASSDTGLETQYF.

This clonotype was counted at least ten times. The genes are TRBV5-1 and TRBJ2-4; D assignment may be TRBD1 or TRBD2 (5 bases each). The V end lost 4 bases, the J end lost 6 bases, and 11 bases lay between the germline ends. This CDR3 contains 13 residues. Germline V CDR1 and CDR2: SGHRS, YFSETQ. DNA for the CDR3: TGCGCCAGCAGCCCCGGGACGGGAAACATTCAGTACTTC. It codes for CASSPGTGNIQYF.

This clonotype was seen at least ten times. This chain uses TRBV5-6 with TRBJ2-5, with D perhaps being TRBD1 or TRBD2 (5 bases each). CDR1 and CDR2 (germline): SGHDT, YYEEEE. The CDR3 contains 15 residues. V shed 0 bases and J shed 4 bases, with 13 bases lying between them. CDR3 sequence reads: CASSLGAGTGETQYF. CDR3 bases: TGTGCCAGCAGCTTGGGGGCAGGGACGGGAGAGACCCAGTACTTC.

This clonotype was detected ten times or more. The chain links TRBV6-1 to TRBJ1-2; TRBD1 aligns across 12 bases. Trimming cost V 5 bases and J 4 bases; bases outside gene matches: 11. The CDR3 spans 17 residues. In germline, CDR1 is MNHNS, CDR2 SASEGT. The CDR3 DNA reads TGTGCCAGCAGTTTCTCCGGGACAGGGGGCGGAATCTATGGCTACACCTTC. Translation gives CASSFSGTGGGIYGYTF.

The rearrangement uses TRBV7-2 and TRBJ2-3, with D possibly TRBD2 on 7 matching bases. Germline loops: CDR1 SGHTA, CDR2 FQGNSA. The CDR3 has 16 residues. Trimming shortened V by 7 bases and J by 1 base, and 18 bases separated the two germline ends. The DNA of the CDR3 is TGTGCCAGCAATTCGGGGGGCGCGGGGGGCACAGATACGCAGTATTTT. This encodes CASNSGGAGGTDTQYF.